This is a list of T cell receptor beta chains from one sample in a study of cytomegalovirus exposure and HLA in healthy donors. Sequencing was performed with immunoSEQ multiplex PCR; in TCRdb, only in-frame clones are kept and a portion is missing. The data hold about 98,000 clones, with approximately 84% observed a single time. Sequencing was carried out using PBMCs. The receptors were gathered from a man aged 18 to 30 in good health and CMV-seropositive. Each CDR3 is given with its conserved first and last residue. A D gene is named only where the DNA matches it firmly. Part of the rows lack a size; the others show once, few, many or a class for expanded clones.

CDR3 DNA: TGTGCCAGCAGCTTGGACTTCATAGCGGGAGGTTTTAGTACCTACAATGAGCAGTTCTTC; CDR3 protein: CASSLDFIAGGFSTYNEQFF; clone size: NA; D gene: TRBD2; V gene: TRBV5-4; J gene: TRBJ2-1
CDR3 DNA: TGTGCCAGCAGCATGGACAGGGCGGACACTGAAGCTTTCTTT; CDR3 protein: CASSMDRADTEAFF; clone size: NA; D gene: TRBD1; V gene: TRBV6-5; J gene: TRBJ1-1
CDR3 DNA: TGTGCCAGCAGCCGACAGGGACAGGGAAACTACGAGCAGTACTTC; CDR3 protein: CASSRQGQGNYEQYF; clone size: NA; D gene: TRBD1; V gene: TRBV5-5; J gene: TRBJ2-7
CDR3 DNA: TGTGCCATCAGTTCTTCGAATGCAACTAGCACAGATACGCAGTATTTT; CDR3 protein: CAISSSNATSTDTQYF; clone size: NA; D gene: NA; V gene: TRBV10-3; J gene: TRBJ2-3
CDR3 DNA: TGTGCCATCGAGCGGGGGGACTCCTACAATGAGCAGTTCTTC; CDR3 protein: CAIERGDSYNEQFF; clone size: NA; D gene: TRBD2; V gene: TRBV19; J gene: TRBJ2-1
CDR3 DNA: TGTGCCAGCAGCCCGAATCGGGACAGCAGATCACCCCTCCACTTT; CDR3 protein: CASSPNRDSRSPLHF; clone size: NA; D gene: TRBD1; V gene: TRBV7-6; J gene: TRBJ1-6
CDR3 DNA: TGTGCCAGCAGCCAAGGTGGGAGCGACTCCTACAATGAGCAGTTCTTC; CDR3 protein: CASSQGGSDSYNEQFF; clone size: once; D gene: NA; V gene: TRBV4-2; J gene: TRBJ2-1
CDR3 DNA: TGTGCCAGCAGCCCCATAGATACAGGGGTGAACACTGAAGCTTTCTTT; CDR3 protein: CASSPIDTGVNTEAFF; clone size: NA; D gene: TRBD1; V gene: TRBV7-9; J gene: TRBJ1-1
CDR3 DNA: TGTGCCAGCAGCTTAGTTTTTGGGACAGGGGCTAAGTACAATGAGCAGTTCTTC; CDR3 protein: CASSLVFGTGAKYNEQFF; clone size: NA; D gene: TRBD1; V gene: TRBV7-9; J gene: TRBJ2-1
CDR3 DNA: TGTGCCAGCAGCCCGGGACAGCTCGTTGGTTTTGGCAAAAACATTCAGTACTTC; CDR3 protein: CASSPGQLVGFGKNIQYF; clone size: NA; D gene: TRBD1; V gene: TRBV11-3; J gene: TRBJ2-4
CDR3 DNA: TGTGCCAGCAGTCATACTAGCGGGAGGGCATTCTACAATGAGCAGTTCTTC; CDR3 protein: CASSHTSGRAFYNEQFF; clone size: NA; D gene: TRBD2; V gene: TRBV28; J gene: TRBJ2-1
CDR3 DNA: TGTGCCAGCAGCTCACTACTCAACACCGGGGAGCTGTTTTTT; CDR3 protein: CASSSLLNTGELFF; clone size: NA; D gene: NA; V gene: TRBV11-1; J gene: TRBJ2-2
CDR3 DNA: TGTGCCAGCAGCCAAGGGGGGGGTTCGGCGGAGACCCAGTACTTC; CDR3 protein: CASSQGGGSAETQYF; clone size: NA; D gene: NA; V gene: TRBV9; J gene: TRBJ2-5
CDR3 DNA: TGTGCCAGCAGTGTCCGTGGTCGGGGGGAAGGCTATGGCTACACCTTC; CDR3 protein: CASSVRGRGEGYGYTF; clone size: few; D gene: NA; V gene: TRBV6-4; J gene: TRBJ1-2
CDR3 DNA: TGTGCCAGCAGTCAAGGACAATACAATGAGCAGTTCTTC; CDR3 protein: CASSQGQYNEQFF; clone size: NA; D gene: NA; V gene: TRBV5-5; J gene: TRBJ2-1
CDR3 DNA: TGTGCCAGCAGCTTGGATCAGACTAACTATGGCTACACCTTC; CDR3 protein: CASSLDQTNYGYTF; clone size: once; D gene: NA; V gene: TRBV5-5; J gene: TRBJ1-2
CDR3 DNA: TGTGCCAGCAGCTTCCGGGACAGCTTTAGTTCACCCCTCCACTTT; CDR3 protein: CASSFRDSFSSPLHF; clone size: NA; D gene: TRBD1; V gene: TRBV9; J gene: TRBJ1-6
CDR3 DNA: TGTGCCACCAGCAGACTACTCGGCTCTGGGGCCAACGTCCTGACTTTC; CDR3 protein: CATSRLLGSGANVLTF; clone size: NA; D gene: NA; V gene: TRBV15; J gene: TRBJ2-6
CDR3 DNA: TGTGCCAGCAGCCCGGGACAGGGGAACACAGATACGCAGTATTTT; CDR3 protein: CASSPGQGNTDTQYF; clone size: NA; D gene: TRBD1; V gene: TRBV7-3; J gene: TRBJ2-3
CDR3 DNA: TGTGCCAGCAGCTTAGATGGAGGGATTAACTACGAGCAGTACTTC; CDR3 protein: CASSLDGGINYEQYF; clone size: once; D gene: NA; V gene: TRBV7-9; J gene: TRBJ2-7
CDR3 DNA: TGTGCCAGCAGCTTAGGACTAGCGGCGTACAATGAGCAGTTCTTC; CDR3 protein: CASSLGLAAYNEQFF; clone size: NA; D gene: TRBD2; V gene: TRBV7-3; J gene: TRBJ2-1
CDR3 DNA: TGTGCCAGTAGCCTACCGCCCTCGGCATCCGGGAGCAAAAACATTCAGTACTTC; CDR3 protein: CASSLPPSASGSKNIQYF; clone size: NA; D gene: NA; V gene: TRBV19; J gene: TRBJ2-4
CDR3 DNA: TGTGCCAGCATACACCGGACTAGCGGTGCCTACGAGCAGTACTTC; CDR3 protein: CASIHRTSGAYEQYF; clone size: NA; D gene: TRBD2; V gene: TRBV28; J gene: TRBJ2-7
CDR3 DNA: TGTGCCACCAGCAGAGCGAGCGGGGACTACAATGAGCAGTTCTTC; CDR3 protein: CATSRASGDYNEQFF; clone size: NA; D gene: TRBD2; V gene: TRBV15; J gene: TRBJ2-1
CDR3 DNA: TGTGCCAGCAGCTTTGGGGAACGGGGGTCAGGAGCTTTCTTT; CDR3 protein: CASSFGERGSGAFF; clone size: NA; D gene: NA; V gene: TRBV7-6; J gene: TRBJ1-1
CDR3 DNA: TGCGCCAGCAGCTTGGAGTTGATGACTAATGAGCAGTTCTTC; CDR3 protein: CASSLELMTNEQFF; clone size: NA; D gene: NA; V gene: TRBV5-1; J gene: TRBJ2-1
CDR3 DNA: TGCGCCAGCAGTGAGTCTGGTTTACAGAACACCGGGGAGCTGTTTTTT; CDR3 protein: CASSESGLQNTGELFF; clone size: once; D gene: NA; V gene: TRBV10-1; J gene: TRBJ2-2
CDR3 DNA: TGTGCCAGCAGCTTGCTTGCGGGAGGGCCGGCAGATACGCAGTATTTT; CDR3 protein: CASSLLAGGPADTQYF; clone size: NA; D gene: TRBD2; V gene: TRBV5-8; J gene: TRBJ2-3
CDR3 DNA: TGTGCCAGCAGTTACCCGGGCGGACAGGGAGCCAATGAGCAGTTCTTC; CDR3 protein: CASSYPGGQGANEQFF; clone size: once; D gene: TRBD1; V gene: TRBV6-6; J gene: TRBJ2-1
CDR3 DNA: TGTGCCAGCAGCTGGCCGGGACAGCCAGAATCGAACACTGAAGCTTTCTTT; CDR3 protein: CASSWPGQPESNTEAFF; clone size: few; D gene: TRBD1; V gene: TRBV7-8; J gene: TRBJ1-1
CDR3 DNA: TGTGCCAGCAGTTACTCTGCGAGGGCCACTAATGAAAAACTGTTTTTT; CDR3 protein: CASSYSARATNEKLFF; clone size: NA; D gene: NA; V gene: TRBV6-5; J gene: TRBJ1-4
CDR3 DNA: TGTGCCAGTAGTATGGCCGGCAAAGCGGCATCGTACGAGCAGTACTTC; CDR3 protein: CASSMAGKAASYEQYF; clone size: NA; D gene: NA; V gene: TRBV19; J gene: TRBJ2-7
CDR3 DNA: TGTGCCAGCAGCCTGGGGACAGGAGCTGGAAACACCATATATTTT; CDR3 protein: CASSLGTGAGNTIYF; clone size: NA; D gene: TRBD1; V gene: TRBV28; J gene: TRBJ1-3
CDR3 DNA: TGTGCCACCAGCAGTCGTATTACAAGGAGCTCCTACAATGAGCAGTTCTTC; CDR3 protein: CATSSRITRSSYNEQFF; clone size: NA; D gene: NA; V gene: TRBV15; J gene: TRBJ2-1
CDR3 DNA: TGTGCCAGCAGCCCGCGGGGCGGGACTAGCGATTTTTTATACAATGAGCAGTTCTTC; CDR3 protein: CASSPRGGTSDFLYNEQFF; clone size: NA; D gene: TRBD2; V gene: TRBV4-2; J gene: TRBJ2-1
CDR3 DNA: TGTGCCAGCAGCTTGTCTAGGACAGGGGGCTACGAGCAGTACTTC; CDR3 protein: CASSLSRTGGYEQYF; clone size: once; D gene: TRBD1; V gene: TRBV5-4; J gene: TRBJ2-7
CDR3 DNA: TGCGCCAGCAGCTTGGGAAGCGGTGGGAACACCGGGGAGCTGTTTTTT; CDR3 protein: CASSLGSGGNTGELFF; clone size: once; D gene: NA; V gene: TRBV5-1; J gene: TRBJ2-2
CDR3 DNA: TGTGCCAGCAGAAACCCGGGACAGAACACTGAAGCTTTCTTT; CDR3 protein: CASRNPGQNTEAFF; clone size: NA; D gene: NA; V gene: TRBV6-1; J gene: TRBJ1-1
CDR3 DNA: TGCGCCAGCAGCCAAGACAGGGGGCTTGGAAAACTGTTTTTT; CDR3 protein: CASSQDRGLGKLFF; clone size: NA; D gene: TRBD1; V gene: TRBV4-3; J gene: TRBJ1-4
CDR3 DNA: TGTGCCAGCAGTTATCTGGGGGCGCGTGTTAATGAAAAACTGTTTTTT; CDR3 protein: CASSYLGARVNEKLFF; clone size: NA; D gene: NA; V gene: TRBV6-6; J gene: TRBJ1-4
CDR3 DNA: TGTGCCAGCACCCACAGGACAGGTATGAACACTGAAGCTTTCTTT; CDR3 protein: CASTHRTGMNTEAFF; clone size: once; D gene: TRBD1; V gene: TRBV27; J gene: TRBJ1-1
CDR3 DNA: TGTGCCAGCAGCTTGCTTACGGGAGGAGCGTCAGATACGCAGTATTTT; CDR3 protein: CASSLLTGGASDTQYF; clone size: NA; D gene: TRBD2; V gene: TRBV5-6; J gene: TRBJ2-3
CDR3 DNA: TGCGCCAGCAGCTTGATGGGCGGACAGGGATTTTACGAGCAGTACTTC; CDR3 protein: CASSLMGGQGFYEQYF; clone size: NA; D gene: TRBD1; V gene: TRBV5-1; J gene: TRBJ2-7
CDR3 DNA: TGTGCCAGCATGACTAGACGCACAGATACGCAGTATTTT; CDR3 protein: CASMTRRTDTQYF; clone size: once; D gene: NA; V gene: TRBV2; J gene: TRBJ2-3
CDR3 DNA: TGTGCCAGTTCCCCCAGTGACAGCTCCTACAATGAGCAGTTCTTC; CDR3 protein: CASSPSDSSYNEQFF; clone size: NA; D gene: NA; V gene: TRBV19; J gene: TRBJ2-1
CDR3 DNA: TGCGCCAGCAGCCAAGTCCAGGGGGTGGAGACCCAGTACTTC; CDR3 protein: CASSQVQGVETQYF; clone size: NA; D gene: TRBD1; V gene: TRBV4-1; J gene: TRBJ2-5
CDR3 DNA: TGCGCCAGCAGCTTGGATAGCGGGAGGGTTATCTACGAGCAGTACTTC; CDR3 protein: CASSLDSGRVIYEQYF; clone size: NA; D gene: TRBD2; V gene: TRBV5-1; J gene: TRBJ2-7
CDR3 DNA: TGCAGCGCTTCACTTGACAGGCTGGGGGATCAGTACTTC; CDR3 protein: CSASLDRLGDQYF; clone size: few; D gene: NA; V gene: TRBV29-1; J gene: TRBJ2-4
CDR3 DNA: TGTGCCAGCAGCTCGGGACAGGGGAACGAGCAGTACTTC; CDR3 protein: CASSSGQGNEQYF; clone size: few; D gene: TRBD1; V gene: TRBV5-4; J gene: TRBJ2-7
CDR3 DNA: TGTGCCAGCAGCCAGGGGACAGGGCGATACGAGCAGTACTTC; CDR3 protein: CASSQGTGRYEQYF; clone size: NA; D gene: TRBD1; V gene: TRBV4-2; J gene: TRBJ2-7
CDR3 DNA: TGTGCCAGCAGCTATTCAGCGGGGGGGAAAGAGACCCAGTACTTC; CDR3 protein: CASSYSAGGKETQYF; clone size: NA; D gene: TRBD2; V gene: TRBV11-2; J gene: TRBJ2-5